This section outlines one T cell receptor beta chain sequence together with its context. Its antigen is not known. Single viable CD3+CD4+CD8-CD45RO+ cells were sorted as the memory CD4+ T cells. After thawing, CD4+ T cells were positively selected. This sample was included in a study of memory CD4+ T cells and cytomegalovirus serostatus. Repertoires were generated with immunoSEQ multiplex PCR, while TCRdb's copy carries only in-frame clones and drops some. The sample carries about 41,000 clones, roughly 77% recorded once. Study-level results: Each of approximately 69 CMV-associated TCRbeta sequences occurred in one to five individuals. The CMV-associated TCR signature appears largely within the CD4+ memory repertoire. A US-trained random forest predicted CMV serostatus with median AUC around 0.91.

Germline V gives CDR1 MNHNY, CDR2 SVGAGI (reference sequence). The length of the CDR3 is 11 residues. V was clipped by 4 bases and J by 5 bases, with 4 bases between them. The sample taken for sequencing was memory CD4+ T cells from blood. The receptor was derived from an adult in good health and CMV-seronegative. This rearrangement joins TRBV6-6 to TRBJ2-3; D not certain. CDR3 coding DNA: TGTGCCAGCAGTTTACAAGATACGCAGTATTTT. This sequence encodes CASSLQDTQYF.